Below, 6 T cell receptor beta chains from the same sample are listed, as sequenced in a study of response to subunit inactivated influenza vaccine. Each CDR3 protein is one row after TCRdb ran MiXCR on the RT-PCR reads. Altogether about 650,000 distinct CDR3 sequences are present, approximately 14% being singletons, with the ten largest covering around 10%. The material was PBMCs from blood, obtained 11 to 12 days after vaccination. The receptor set was obtained from a man in his forties or fifties who received an inactivated influenza vaccine.

The CDR3 loop is CASNWSRGETQYF. The CDR3 coding sequence is TGTGCCAGCAACTGGTCCCGTGGAGAGACCCAGTACTTC. The gene calls are TRBV6-2 or TRBV6-3 and TRBJ2-5, with D uncertain. Deletions cut 7 bases from V and 4 bases from J, with 13 bases between. Per germline, CDR1 MNHEY and CDR2 SVGEGT. The CDR3 is 13 residues long.

This clonotype has just a few counts. The V gene is TRBV4-2, the J gene TRBJ2-5; 9 bases align to TRBD2. Germline lookup yields CDR1 LGHNA and CDR2 YNFKEQ. The junction had 4 bases not matched to a gene; V was cut back by 1 base and J by 4 bases. CDR3 length: 15 amino acids. The CDR3 region has the DNA TGTGCCAGCAGCCAAGTTTTTAGCGGGAGAGAGACCCAGTACTTC. Protein product: CASSQVFSGRETQYF.

This clonotype showed up just a few times. V gene TRBV3-1 combines with J gene TRBJ1-3; the match to TRBD1 covers 7 bases. This CDR3 spans 16 amino acids. Per germline, CDR1 LGHDT and CDR2 YNNKEL (reference sequence). V dropped 3 bases and J dropped 6; count of bases not matched to a gene: 11. The CDR3 nucleotides read TGTGCCAGCAGCCAGGGCTCTAGGGGACAGTTAAACACCATATATTTT. It encodes CASSQGSRGQLNTIYF.

CDR3 in DNA: TGCGCCAGCAGCCAAATTGGGGGGGAGCAGTTCTTC. Protein product: CASSQIGGEQFF. The rearrangement links TRBV4-1 to TRBJ2-1; possible D gene TRBD2, 6 bases. V gave up 2 bases and J gave up 10 bases, with 9 bases separating them. The CDR3 is 12 amino acids. CDR1 is MGHRA, CDR2 YSYEKL, per germline.

This clonotype was seen a handful of times. V and J are TRBV5-4 and TRBJ2-3; TRBD1 matches at 9 bases. With V trimmed by 4 bases and J by 4 bases, 7 bases remained unmatched. Germline assignment: CDR1 SGHNT and CDR2 YYREEE (reference sequence). The CDR3 runs 15 residues. DNA for the CDR3: TGTGCCAGCAGCCTTGGACAGGGGAGGTCAGATACGCAGTATTTT. As protein: CASSLGQGRSDTQYF.

The sample holds a few counts of this clonotype. The chain has TRBV6-2 or TRBV6-3 and TRBJ2-7, with D possibly matching TRBD2 (5 bases). From germline, CDR1 is MNHEY and CDR2 SVGEGT. V lost 6 bases and J 2 bases, leaving 11 bases between the germline ends. The CDR3 runs 13 residues. The CDR3 coding sequence is TGTGCCAGCAGCACCGGGGTCCCCTACGAGCAGTACTTC. This gives the protein CASSTGVPYEQYF.